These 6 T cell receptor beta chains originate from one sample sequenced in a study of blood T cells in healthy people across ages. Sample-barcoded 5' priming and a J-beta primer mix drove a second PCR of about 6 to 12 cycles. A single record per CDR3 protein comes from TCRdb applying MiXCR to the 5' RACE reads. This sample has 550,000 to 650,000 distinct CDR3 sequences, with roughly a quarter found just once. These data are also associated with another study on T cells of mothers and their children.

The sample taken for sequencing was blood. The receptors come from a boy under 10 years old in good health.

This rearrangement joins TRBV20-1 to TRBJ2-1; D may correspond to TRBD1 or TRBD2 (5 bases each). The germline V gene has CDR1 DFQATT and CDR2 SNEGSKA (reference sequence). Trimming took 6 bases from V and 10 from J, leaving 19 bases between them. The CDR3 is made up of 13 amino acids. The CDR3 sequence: CSAQVGALGEQFF. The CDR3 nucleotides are TGCAGTGCGCAAGTCGGGGCCTTAGGGGAGCAGTTCTTC.

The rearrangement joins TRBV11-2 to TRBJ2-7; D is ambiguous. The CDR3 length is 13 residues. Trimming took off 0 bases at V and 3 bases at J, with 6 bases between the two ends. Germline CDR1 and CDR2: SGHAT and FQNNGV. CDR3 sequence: CASSLETRYEQYF. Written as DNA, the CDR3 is TGTGCCAGCAGCTTAGAGACGCGCTACGAGCAGTACTTC.

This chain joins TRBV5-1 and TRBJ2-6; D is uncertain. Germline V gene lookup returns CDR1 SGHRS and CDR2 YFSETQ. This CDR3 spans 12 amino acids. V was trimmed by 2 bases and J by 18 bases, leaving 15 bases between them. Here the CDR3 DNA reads TGCGCCAGCAGCTTACCCGGCAGAGCCTCGACTTTC. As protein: CASSLPGRASTF. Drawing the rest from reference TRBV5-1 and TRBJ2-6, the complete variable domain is KAGVTQTPRYLIKTRGQQVTLSCSPISGHRSVSWYQQTPGQGLQFLFEYFSETQRNKGNFPGRFSGRQFSNSRSEMNVSTLELGDSALYLCASSLPGRASTFGAGSRLTVL.

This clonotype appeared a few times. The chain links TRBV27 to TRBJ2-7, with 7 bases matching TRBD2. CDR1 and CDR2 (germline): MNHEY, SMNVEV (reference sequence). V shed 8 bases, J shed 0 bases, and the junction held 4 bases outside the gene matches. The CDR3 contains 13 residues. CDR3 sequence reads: CASSGGNSYEQYV. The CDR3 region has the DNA TGTGCCAGCTCCGGGGGGAACTCCTACGAGCAGTACGTC.

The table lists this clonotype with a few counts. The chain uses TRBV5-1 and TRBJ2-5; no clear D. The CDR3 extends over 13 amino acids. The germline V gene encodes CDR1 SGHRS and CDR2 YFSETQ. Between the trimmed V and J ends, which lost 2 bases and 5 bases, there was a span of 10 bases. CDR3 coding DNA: TGCGCCAGCAGCTTCTCGCCGGTGGAGACCCAGTACTTC. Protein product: CASSFSPVETQYF.

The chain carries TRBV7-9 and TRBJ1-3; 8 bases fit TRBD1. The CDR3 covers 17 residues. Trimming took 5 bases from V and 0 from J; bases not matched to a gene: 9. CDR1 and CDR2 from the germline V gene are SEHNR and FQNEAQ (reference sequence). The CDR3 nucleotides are TGTGCCAGCAGCCCACGGACAGGGCGCCCCTCTGGAAACACCATATATTTT. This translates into CASSPRTGRPSGNTIYF.